These 30 T cell receptor beta chains were sequenced from one sample in a study of OX40 agonist ivuxolimab in advanced cancers. TCRdb keeps only in-frame clones here, not all; method: immunoSEQ multiplex PCR. Of tens of thousands of clones in the sample, more than 85% were seen once. The sequencing used CD4+ or CD8+ T cells sorted from blood, collected in a trial of the OX40 agonist ivuxolimab. Every receptor here comes from an adult with an advanced solid tumor such as melanoma, head and neck, liver or kidney cancer.

The V and J genes are TRBV30 and TRBJ2-2; TRBD2 matches at 8 bases. This CDR3 has 14 residues. CDR1 and CDR2 (germline): GTSNPN, SVGIG (reference sequence). The J segment lost 4 bases and the V segment lost 7 bases, leaving 8 bases of the junction unmatched. CDR3: CAFAAGTSTGELFF. CDR3 sequence (DNA): TGTGCCTTCGCAGCCGGGACTAGCACCGGGGAGCTGTTTTTT.

The rearrangement joins TRBV19 to TRBJ2-1; 10 bases line up with TRBD2. The CDR3 totals 15 residues. V shed 11 bases and J 6 bases; nucleotides not matched to a gene: 13. Germline V gene sequence: CDR1 LNHDA, CDR2 SQIVND (reference sequence). CDR3 DNA: TGTGCCGCCTCAGGAGCCACTAGCGGGGCCAATGAGCAGTTCTTC. Translated: CAASGATSGANEQFF.

This clone was detected only a few times. V is TRBV5-8 and J is TRBJ2-2; 8 nucleotides line up with TRBD2. The V and J ends lost 4 bases and 4 bases, in that order; junction bases with no gene match: 18. The CDR3 consists of 19 residues. CDR1 and CDR2 (germline): SGHTS, YDEGEE. The CDR3 here is CASSMRVGVGRAATGELFF. The CDR3 nucleotides are TGTGCCAGCAGCATGCGGGTCGGGGTCGGGAGGGCCGCCACCGGGGAGCTGTTTTTT.

DNA for the CDR3: TGCGCCAGCAGCCTGGGGACTACACCCACAGATACGCAGTATTTT. Encoded protein: CASSLGTTPTDTQYF. V gene TRBV5-1 combines with J gene TRBJ2-3; 7 bases match TRBD2. Germline assignment: CDR1 SGHRS and CDR2 YFSETQ. Unmatched junction bases numbered 7, after V lost 4 bases and J lost 2 bases. The CDR3 runs 15 residues.

As regards this clone: One end of the junction does not line up with germline, which may come from a read error. V usage is TRBV6-4 and J usage is TRBJ2-1, with 12 bases aligning to TRBD2. This CDR3 spans 17 amino acids. Per the germline V gene, CDR1 is MRHNA and CDR2 is SNTAGT. Here the CDR3 reads CASSATLTSGRGNGQFF. CDR3 nucleotide sequence: TGTGCCAGCAGTGCCACCCTGACTAGCGGGAGAGGCAATGGGCAGTTCTTC.

V and J are TRBV29-1 and TRBJ1-1; D remains ambiguous. V lost 5 bases and J 1 base, leaving 11 bases between the germline ends. The length of the CDR3 is 13 residues. CDR1 and CDR2 (germline): SQVTM, ANQGSEA. CDR3 coding DNA: TGCAGCGTTTCTGAGGGCTGGAACACTGAAGCTTTCTTT. The encoded protein is CSVSEGWNTEAFF.

The V and J genes are TRBV10-2 and TRBJ1-2; D perhaps matches TRBD1 (5 bases). CDR3 size: 14 residues. The ends were cut back, 6 bases at V and 8 bases at J, with 19 bases in the middle. Germline CDR1 and CDR2: WSHSY and SAAADI. CDR3 sequence: CASRAGTITGGYTF. The CDR3 region has the DNA TGCGCCAGCAGGGCCGGGACGATCACGGGAGGCTACACCTTC.

The J gene is TRBJ1-1, the V gene TRBV11-3, with TRBD1 as a possible D gene (6 bases). The germline V gene has CDR1 SGHNT and CDR2 YENEEA. Trimming removed 0 bases at V and 1 base at J, with 15 bases between. The CDR3 sequence is 17 residues long. The CDR3 spells CASSLDLDRIANTEAFF. The CDR3 coding sequence is TGTGCCAGCAGCTTAGATCTGGACAGAATAGCGAACACTGAAGCTTTCTTT. Supplemented by reference TRBV11-3 and TRBJ1-1, the full variable domain reads EAGVVQSPRYKIIEKKQPVAFWCNPISGHNTLYWYLQNLGQGPELLIRYENEEAVDDSQLPKDRFSAERLKGVDSTLKIQPAELGDSAVYLCASSLDLDRIANTEAFFGQGTRLTVV.

The chain's CDR3 is CASSEVSGGDYEQYF. For the CDR3, the DNA is TGTGCCAGCAGTGAAGTTAGCGGGGGGGACTACGAGCAGTACTTC. The rearrangement uses TRBV6-1 and TRBJ2-7, with 11 bases identical to TRBD2. The CDR3 spans 15 residues. CDR1 is MNHNS, CDR2 SASEGT, per germline. J was trimmed by 3 bases and V by 1 base; bases with no gene match: 2.

The chain is built from TRBV9 and TRBJ2-7; TRBD2 aligns across 12 bases. Trimming cost V 2 bases and J 2 bases; bases outside gene matches: 2. Germline CDR1 reads SGDLS; CDR2 reads YYNGEE. The CDR3 consists of 15 residues. Here the CDR3 DNA reads TGTGCCAGCAGCGTTGGACTAGCGGGGACCTACGAGCAGTACTTC. This translates into CASSVGLAGTYEQYF.

This clone was observed a few times. The chain links TRBV11-2 to TRBJ2-2; the D is unclear. Trimming took off 0 bases at V and 2 bases at J, with 4 bases between the two ends. The CDR3 length is 14 residues. Looked up from germline, CDR1 is SGHAT and CDR2 is FQNNGV. CDR3 coding DNA: TGTGCCAGCAGCTTAGAGCTAAACACCGGGGAGCTGTTTTTT. This translates into CASSLELNTGELFF. The full variable domain, its missing parts supplied by reference TRBV11-2 and TRBJ2-2, is EAGVAQSPRYKIIEKRQSVAFWCNPISGHATLYWYQQILGQGPKLLIQFQNNGVVDDSQLPKDRFSAERLKGVDSTLKIQPAKLEDSAVYLCASSLELNTGELFFGEGSRLTVL.

J is TRBJ1-1 and V is TRBV6-5; D gene ambiguous. This CDR3 region has 15 residues. The V end lost 5 bases, the J end lost 2 bases, and 15 bases lay between the germline ends. CDR1 and CDR2 from the germline V gene are MNHEY and SVGAGI. The DNA of the CDR3 is TGTGCCAGCAGTCCTGGAACAGCGCCTAACACTGAAGCTTTCTTT. Translating it yields CASSPGTAPNTEAFF.

This chain joins TRBV7-8 and TRBJ1-2, with D unresolved. This CDR3 comprises 12 residues. CDR1 and CDR2 from the germline V gene are SGHVS and FQNEAQ. V lost 5 bases and J 5 bases, leaving 9 bases between the germline ends. CDR3 sequence reads: CASSPGAYGYTF. As DNA, the CDR3 is TGTGCCAGCAGCCCCGGCGCTTATGGCTACACCTTC.

This chain joins TRBV9 and TRBJ2-5; D is possibly TRBD2 (5 bases). Per the germline V gene, CDR1 is SGDLS and CDR2 is YYNGEE. The CDR3 length is 15 residues. The V gene lost 4 bases and the J gene lost 5 bases, with 18 bases spanning the gap. Written as DNA, the CDR3 is TGTGCCAGCAGCCCAAAACTAGGCTCCAGGGAGACCCAGTACTTC. Protein: CASSPKLGSRETQYF.

CDR3 in DNA: TGCGCCAGCAGCCAGAGCGGGATGCACACAGATACGCAGTATTTT. It is translated as CASSQSGMHTDTQYF. V usage is TRBV4-1 and J usage is TRBJ2-3, with 7 bases identical to TRBD2. CDR1 and CDR2 (germline): MGHRA, YSYEKL. There are 15 residues in the CDR3. The junction had 5 bases not matched to a gene; V was cut back by 3 bases and J by 2 bases.

V gene TRBV7-9 combines with J gene TRBJ1-1; the D gene is possibly TRBD1 (5 bases). V shed 8 bases and J shed 4 bases, with 14 bases lying between them. The CDR3 runs 13 residues. Germline assignment: CDR1 SEHNR and CDR2 FQNEAQ (reference sequence). The CDR3 nucleotides read TGTGCCAGCTCCCGTCCGGGGGTCACTGAAGCTTTCTTT. Protein: CASSRPGVTEAFF.

This clone occurred once. The CDR3 region is CASSSLRGSPLHF. CDR3 nucleotides: TGTGCCAGCAGCTCGCTCAGGGGTTCACCCCTCCACTTT. The rearrangement uses TRBV7-6 and TRBJ1-6, with a tentative D call TRBD1 (6 bases). V gave up 4 bases and J gave up 9 bases, with 10 bases separating them. The germline V gene has CDR1 SGHVS and CDR2 FNYEAQ. This CDR3 has 13 amino acids.

This sequence joins TRBV5-8 and TRBJ1-5; perhaps TRBD1 as D (6 bases). CDR3 length: 16 residues. V lost 5 bases to trimming and J lost 0 bases, with 15 bases between them. Germline loops: CDR1 SGHTS, CDR2 YDEGEE. The CDR3 bases are TGTGCCAGCAGGCCTGGGGGCGTTTATAGCAATCAGCCCCAGCATTTT. It encodes CASRPGGVYSNQPQHF.

The chain links TRBV6-6 to TRBJ2-3; a weak D match, TRBD1 (8 bases). CDR1 is MNHNY and CDR2 is SVGAGI in the germline V gene (reference sequence). V was shortened by 6 bases and J by 1 base, with 14 bases between the two germline ends. The CDR3 contains 15 residues. The CDR3 DNA is TGTGCCAGCAGGGACAGGGAGGGGGGCACAGATACGCAGTATTTT. Its protein is CASRDREGGTDTQYF.

The CDR3 protein is CASTGGPTDTQYF. In DNA, the CDR3 is TGTGCCAGTACGGGGGGACCAACAGATACGCAGTATTTT. V usage is TRBV18 and J usage is TRBJ2-3; TRBD2 matches at 7 bases. The CDR3 has 13 amino acids. The germline CDR1 and CDR2 sequences are KGHSH and LQKENI. V lost 9 bases, J lost 3 bases, and 6 bases stayed unmatched.

The chain recombines TRBV28 with TRBJ1-2; TRBD1 is a possible D gene (5 bases). V lost 2 bases to trimming and J lost 1 base, with 23 bases between them. Germline V gives CDR1 MDHEN, CDR2 SYDVKM. The length of the CDR3 is 19 residues. The CDR3 protein is CASSLSPGLAGSINYGYTF. The DNA for the CDR3 is TGTGCCAGCAGTTTAAGTCCCGGGCTGGCAGGGTCAATTAACTATGGCTACACCTTC.

The genes are TRBV11-2 and TRBJ1-4; D possibly corresponds to TRBD1 (5 bases). Trimming left V 4 bases short and J 8 bases short, with 14 bases between. The CDR3 runs to 14 residues. CDR1 and CDR2 (germline): SGHAT, FQNNGV. The CDR3 sequence is CASSSRDLQEKLFF. The CDR3 DNA follows: TGTGCCAGCAGCTCCCGGGACCTTCAGGAAAAACTGTTTTTT.

The chain is built from TRBV18 and TRBJ1-5, with D uncertain. The CDR3 runs to 15 residues. The V and J ends lost 2 bases and 0 bases respectively, with 8 bases between them. CDR1 and CDR2 (germline): KGHSH, LQKENI. The CDR3 spells CASSPWDNSNQPQHF. The DNA of the CDR3 is TGTGCCAGCTCACCATGGGATAATAGCAATCAGCCCCAGCATTTT. Looking up the rest from reference TRBV18 and TRBJ1-5 gives the full variable domain: NAGVMQNPRHLVRRRGQEARLRCSPMKGHSHVYWYRQLPEEGLKFMVYLQKENIIDESGMPKERFSAEFPKEGPSILRIQQVVRGDSAAYFCASSPWDNSNQPQHFGDGTRLSIL.

J is TRBJ1-4 and V is TRBV2, with TRBD1 matching over 10 bases. Germline values: CDR1 SNHLY, CDR2 FYNNEI. The length of the CDR3 is 17 residues. V gave up 5 bases and J gave up 10 bases; unmatched junction bases: 16. The CDR3 DNA reads TGTGCCAGCAGTCGAAGAAGTGACAGGGGGCGAGATCCAAAACTGTTTTTT. Its protein product is CASSRRSDRGRDPKLFF.

This clone came up once. DNA of the CDR3: TGTGCCAGCAGCCGGGACTGGAGCTCCTACAATGAGCAGTTCTTC. It yields the protein CASSRDWSSYNEQFF. V and J are TRBV6-4 and TRBJ2-1; D is possibly TRBD2 (6 bases). Germline V gene sequence: CDR1 MRHNA, CDR2 SNTAGT. The CDR3 extends over 15 amino acids. Trimming removed 6 bases from V and 0 bases from J, with 12 bases in between.

J is TRBJ2-5 and V is TRBV19; 7 bases align to TRBD1. This CDR3 region has 13 residues. CDR1 is LNHDA, CDR2 SQIVND, per germline (reference sequence). J lost 4 bases, V lost 8 bases, and 7 bases had no gene match. CDR3 residues: CASGRQGPETQYF. The CDR3 DNA reads TGTGCCAGTGGGAGACAGGGCCCAGAGACCCAGTACTTC.

The chain recombines TRBV10-1 with TRBJ2-1; the match to TRBD1 covers 8 bases. Trimming cost V 0 bases and J 6 bases; bases outside gene matches: 7. The CDR3 spans 16 residues. Germline V gives CDR1 WNHNN, CDR2 SYGVQD (reference sequence). The CDR3 region is CASSESWQGAGNEQFF. The CDR3 nucleotides are TGCGCCAGCAGTGAGTCTTGGCAGGGGGCGGGCAATGAGCAGTTCTTC.

The chain carries TRBV18 and TRBJ2-3, with D perhaps matching TRBD2 (5 bases). The CDR3 consists of 14 residues. Trimming stripped 1 base from V and 3 bases from J, with 8 bases between. CDR1 is KGHSH, CDR2 LQKENI, per germline. This chain's CDR3 is CASSPLGGTDTQYF. In DNA form, the CDR3 reads TGTGCCAGCTCACCACTAGGAGGAACAGATACGCAGTATTTT.

The V gene is TRBV14, the J gene TRBJ2-7, with D tentatively TRBD1 (6 bases). Germline CDR1 reads SGHDN; CDR2 reads FVKESK. CDR3 length: 13 amino acids. V was clipped by 0 bases and J by 6 bases, with 9 bases between them. CDR3 sequence (DNA): TGTGCCAGCAGCCAAGATTTGGGGGCCGAGCAGTACTTC. This sequence encodes CASSQDLGAEQYF.

The rearrangement uses TRBV30 and TRBJ2-2, with D perhaps TRBD2 (6 bases). Trimming stripped 0 bases from V and 2 bases from J, with 7 bases between. The CDR3 totals 14 residues. Per germline, CDR1 GTSNPN and CDR2 SVGIG (reference sequence). Here the CDR3 reads CAWSVGLNTGELFF. In nucleotides, the CDR3 is TGTGCCTGGAGTGTAGGACTAAACACCGGGGAGCTGTTTTTT.